The following is a TCR beta chain sequence with its context. These data originate in a study of monozygotic twins with inflammatory bowel disease. During cDNA synthesis, UMIs that each contained a 6-nucleotide sample barcode were added by means of template switching. Amplification used two nested PCRs: roughly 15 cycles, then roughly 9 cycles, on TCRalpha/TCRbeta cDNA. With the 5' RACE reads reprocessed, TCRdb shows one record per CDR3 protein and no DNA. Its clone listing holds some 400,000 distinct CDR3 sequences. This CDR3 contains 12 residues. Germline CDR1 reads LGHNT; CDR2 reads FRNRAP. The chain employs TRBV12-5 and TRBJ1-2. Sequenced: blood. This clonotype was obtained from a human donor with ulcerative colitis or Crohn's disease, or a healthy co-twin of an affected twin (not recorded which). The CDR3 spells CARVGGEDGYTF.